The 28 T cell receptor beta chains in this list originate from one sample, sequenced in a study of OX40 agonist ivuxolimab in advanced cancers. Library prep was done by the immunoSEQ multiplex PCR assay. TCRdb limited this immuneACCESS table to in-frame rearrangements with V and J called. A share of clones is missing; checked studies link under half to unresolved V genes, and the rest is unexplained. Across this sample there are 20,000 to 25,000 clones, with about four fifths seen only once. Together, the top ten hold over 25% of the sample. The specimen was CD4+ or CD8+ T cells sorted from blood, collected in a trial of the OX40 agonist ivuxolimab. The source of these receptors is an adult with an advanced solid tumor such as melanoma, head and neck, liver or kidney cancer.

The V call is TRBV27, the J call TRBJ2-1, with TRBD2 matching over 11 bases. The junction had 2 bases not matched to a gene; V was cut back by 5 bases and J by 5 bases. From germline, CDR1 is MNHEY and CDR2 SMNVEV (reference sequence). The CDR3 sequence is 14 residues long. CDR3 residues: CASSILAGDNEQFF. CDR3 DNA sequence: TGTGCCAGCAGTATACTAGCGGGAGACAATGAGCAGTTCTTC.

The J gene is TRBJ1-1, the V gene TRBV19; D is perhaps TRBD1 (6 bases). Germline loops: CDR1 LNHDA, CDR2 SQIVND (reference sequence). Trimming took off 5 bases at V and 2 bases at J, with 15 bases between the two ends. CDR3 length equals 15 residues. The CDR3 nucleotides read TGTGCCAGTAGTCCTAGAAGACAGGTTAACACTGAAGCTTTCTTT. Translated, it gives CASSPRRQVNTEAFF. The variable domain in full, with the rest retrieved from reference TRBV19 and TRBJ1-1, is DGGITQSPKYLFRKEGQNVTLSCEQNLNHDAMYWYRQDPGQGLRLIYYSQIVNDFQKGDIAEGYSVSREKKESFPLTVTSAQKNPTAFYLCASSPRRQVNTEAFFGQGTRLTVV.

This clone was seen a few times. The chain carries TRBV10-3 and TRBJ1-5, with D perhaps matching TRBD1 (5 bases). Trimming took off 3 bases at V and 0 bases at J, with 9 bases between the two ends. Germline-derived CDR1 and CDR2 are ENHRY and SYGVKD. CDR3 length: 15 amino acids. CDR3 region: CAISDRGYSNQPQHF. Written as DNA, the CDR3 is TGTGCCATCAGTGACCGGGGGTATAGCAATCAGCCCCAGCATTTT.

This clone was detected once. The chain carries TRBV7-9 and TRBJ1-1; D is possibly TRBD1 (6 bases). Germline loops: CDR1 SEHNR, CDR2 FQNEAQ (reference sequence). CDR3 length: 13 residues. The V gene lost 8 bases and the J gene lost 3 bases, with 13 bases spanning the gap. DNA of the CDR3: TGTGCCAGCGTCCGACAGGTAGACACTGAAGCTTTCTTT. Protein: CASVRQVDTEAFF.

The chain employs TRBV9 and TRBJ2-4; no firm D call. CDR3 length equals 13 residues. Germline CDR1 SGDLS, CDR2 YYNGEE. The germline V and J ends were trimmed by 3 bases and 0 bases, with 4 bases remaining between them. CDR3 DNA sequence: TGTGCCAGCAGCGGGAAAGCCAAAAACATTCAGTACTTC. It encodes CASSGKAKNIQYF.

The genes are TRBV9 and TRBJ1-3; D gene unclear. The CDR3 loop spans 18 amino acids. Trimming cost V 0 bases and J 0 bases, with 16 bases left between them. Germline CDR1 SGDLS, CDR2 YYNGEE. The CDR3, as DNA: TGTGCCAGCAGCGTAGTCTCAGCAGGCCCTAACTCTGGAAACACCATATATTTT. Its protein product is CASSVVSAGPNSGNTIYF. Full variable domain (missing parts from reference TRBV9 and TRBJ1-3): DSGVTQTPKHLITATGQRVTLRCSPRSGDLSVYWYQQSLDQGLQFLIQYYNGEERAKGNILERFSAQQFPDLHSELNLSSLELGDSALYFCASSVVSAGPNSGNTIYFGEGSWLTVV.

This CDR3 is CASSALPRDRGYNEQFF. The DNA of the CDR3 is TGTGCCAGCAGTGCCCTTCCCCGGGACAGGGGTTACAATGAGCAGTTCTTC. This sequence joins TRBV27 and TRBJ2-1, with TRBD1 matching over 10 bases. The CDR3 spans 17 residues. The germline V gene has CDR1 MNHEY and CDR2 SMNVEV (reference sequence). V lost 5 bases to trimming and J lost 4 bases; unmatched junction nucleotides: 11.

The chain couples TRBV12-5 to TRBJ2-2; perhaps D is TRBD1 or TRBD2 (6 bases each). Germline CDR1 reads LGHNT; CDR2 reads FRNRAP. There are 13 residues in the CDR3. V was trimmed by 5 bases and J by 4 bases, leaving 8 bases between them. The CDR3 is CASGEGGTGELFF. The CDR3 DNA reads as TGTGCTAGTGGTGAGGGGGGCACCGGGGAGCTGTTTTTT. The entire variable domain, with the rest obtained from reference TRBV12-5 and TRBJ2-2, is as follows: DARVTQTPRHKVTEMGQEVTMRCQPILGHNTVFWYRQTMMQGLELLAYFRNRAPLDDSGMPKDRFSAEMPDATLATLKIQPSEPRDSAVYFCASGEGGTGELFFGEGSRLTVL.

The V call is TRBV27, the J call TRBJ2-7; D is possibly TRBD2 (7 bases). The CDR3 loop spans 13 amino acids. Trimming pared 6 bases from V and 2 bases from J, leaving 11 bases between. The germline CDR1 and CDR2 sequences are MNHEY and SMNVEV (reference sequence). The CDR3 sequence is CASRGGGPYEQYF. CDR3 nucleotide sequence: TGTGCCAGCAGAGGGGGGGGGCCCTACGAGCAGTACTTC.

The chain is built from TRBV7-8 and TRBJ2-1; tentative D call: TRBD2 (5 bases). The germline gives CDR1 SGHVS, CDR2 FQNEAQ. The germline V and J ends were trimmed by 4 bases and 6 bases, with 16 bases remaining between them. The CDR3 spans 15 residues. CDR3 bases: TGTGCCAGCAGCTCCCTAAGCGGATTTCCCAATGAGCAGTTCTTC. This sequence encodes CASSSLSGFPNEQFF.

This chain joins TRBV2 and TRBJ2-7, with 8 bases fitting TRBD2. From germline, CDR1 is SNHLY and CDR2 FYNNEI. The CDR3 contains 15 residues. Germline trimming cut 6 bases from V and 6 bases from J; bases unmatched to any gene: 13. In DNA form, the CDR3 reads TGTGCCAGCAGGCCGACAGCGACGGGGGGGGGCGAGCAGTACTTC. It specifies CASRPTATGGGEQYF. Drawing the rest from reference TRBV2 and TRBJ2-7, the complete variable domain is EPEVTQTPSHQVTQMGQEVILRCVPISNHLYFYWYRQILGQKVEFLVSFYNNEISEKSEIFDDQFSVERPDGSNFTLKIRSTKLEDSAMYFCASRPTATGGGEQYFGPGTRLTVT.

This chain connects TRBV5-1 to TRBJ2-3; perhaps TRBD2 as D (6 bases). Trimming left V 0 bases short and J 2 bases short, with 13 bases between. Germline-derived CDR1 and CDR2 are SGHRS and YFSETQ. This CDR3 spans 16 amino acids. The DNA for the CDR3 is TGCGCCAGCAGCTTGGTAGGAGGGTCCTTCACAGATACGCAGTATTTT. Amino acids: CASSLVGGSFTDTQYF.

The chain joins TRBV14 to TRBJ1-2; the D gene is possibly TRBD1 (5 bases). The CDR3 totals 15 residues. V lost 5 bases to trimming and J lost 4 bases, with 17 bases between them. Per the germline V gene, CDR1 is SGHDN and CDR2 is FVKESK. The CDR3 here is CASSKSVQGLYGYTF. The CDR3 DNA follows: TGTGCCAGCAGCAAATCCGTCCAGGGACTCTATGGCTACACCTTC.

The chain links TRBV11-2 to TRBJ2-1; 8 bases match TRBD1. The CDR3 has 14 amino acids. V lost 3 bases to trimming and J lost 8 bases; unmatched junction nucleotides: 6. Germline assignment: CDR1 SGHAT and CDR2 FQNNGV. CDR3: CASSLWTGTHEQFF. The DNA of the CDR3 is TGTGCCAGCAGCTTGTGGACAGGGACACATGAGCAGTTCTTC.

The chain's CDR3 is CASSIEVPQRGGYTF. CDR3 bases: TGTGCCAGTAGTATAGAGGTACCTCAGAGGGGTGGCTACACCTTC. The J gene is TRBJ1-2, the V gene TRBV19; TRBD1 might be the D (5 bases). Trimming took 0 bases from V and 7 from J, leaving 15 bases between them. The CDR3 is 15 residues long. The V gene's germline CDR1 is LNHDA and CDR2 SQIVND (reference sequence).

This rearrangement joins TRBV6-1 to TRBJ2-1; the D is unclear. This CDR3 has 11 residues. Germline V gene sequence: CDR1 MNHNS, CDR2 SASEGT. Deletions cut 6 bases from V and 5 bases from J, with 5 bases between. The CDR3 loop is CASRLNNEQFF. The CDR3 DNA reads TGTGCCAGCAGACTGAACAATGAGCAGTTCTTC.

This clone was counted between two and nine times. The CDR3 region has the DNA TGCAGCGTGGTACAGGGTAGAGGCGGACTAGCCAAAAACATTCAGTACTTC. Protein product: CSVVQGRGGLAKNIQYF. The V and J genes are TRBV29-1 and TRBJ2-4; D is possibly TRBD1 (6 bases). V lost 6 bases and J 0 bases, leaving 21 bases between the germline ends. CDR3 size: 17 residues. The germline V gene has CDR1 SQVTM and CDR2 ANQGSEA.

The rearrangement joins TRBV4-1 to TRBJ1-1, with D hard to call. V lost 5 bases and J lost 4, with 14 bases in between. The CDR3 is 14 amino acids. Germline CDR1 MGHRA, CDR2 YSYEKL. CDR3 sequence reads: CASSGAGDFTEAFF. CDR3 DNA sequence: TGCGCCAGCAGCGGAGCAGGAGACTTCACTGAAGCTTTCTTT.

The rearrangement links TRBV29-1 to TRBJ2-7; 8 bases line up with TRBD1. With V trimmed by 7 bases and J by 7 bases, 9 bases remained unmatched. The germline gives CDR1 SQVTM, CDR2 ANQGSEA. The CDR3 consists of 12 residues. CDR3 region: CSARTGLREQYF. The CDR3 DNA is TGCAGCGCCCGGACAGGGCTGAGGGAGCAGTACTTC.

The chain joins TRBV9 to TRBJ1-2; 11 bases agree with TRBD1. The CDR3 loop spans 15 amino acids. Trimming removed 3 bases from V and 5 bases from J; junction bases left unmatched: 6. Looked up from germline, CDR1 is SGDLS and CDR2 is YYNGEE. The DNA of the CDR3 is TGTGCCAGCAGCGGACGGGACAGGGGGATATATGGCTACACCTTC. The encoded protein is CASSGRDRGIYGYTF. Looking up the rest from reference TRBV9 and TRBJ1-2 gives the full variable domain: DSGVTQTPKHLITATGQRVTLRCSPRSGDLSVYWYQQSLDQGLQFLIQYYNGEERAKGNILERFSAQQFPDLHSELNLSSLELGDSALYFCASSGRDRGIYGYTFGSGTRLTVV.

The J gene is TRBJ2-7, the V gene TRBV29-1, with 13 bases lining up with TRBD2. After removal of 0 bases from V and 5 bases from J, the junction contained 7 bases not matched to a gene. CDR3 length: 16 residues. CDR1 is SQVTM, CDR2 ANQGSEA, per germline. CDR3 nucleotides: TGCAGCGTTGAAGAGACTAGCGGGGGGCTACGCGACGAGCAGTACTTC. It translates to CSVEETSGGLRDEQYF.

V gene TRBV4-2 combines with J gene TRBJ2-1, with 8 bases aligning to TRBD2. Trimming cost V 5 bases and J 5 bases; bases outside gene matches: 5. The CDR3 spans 14 residues. CDR1 and CDR2 (germline): LGHNA, YNFKEQ. CDR3 sequence reads: CASSEAGDNNEQFF. The CDR3, as DNA: TGTGCCAGCAGCGAAGCGGGGGATAACAATGAGCAGTTCTTC.

The chain carries TRBV7-6 and TRBJ1-1; the D gene is possibly TRBD1 (5 bases). Trimming cost V 1 base and J 1 base, with 10 bases left between them. The length of the CDR3 is 15 residues. CDR1 and CDR2 from the germline V gene are SGHVS and FNYEAQ. Here the CDR3 DNA reads TGTGCCAGCAGCTTAGATCGGGGCGGGAACACTGAAGCTTTCTTT. Its translation is CASSLDRGGNTEAFF. Together with reference TRBV7-6 and TRBJ1-1, the CDR3 gives the full variable domain: GAGVSQSPRYKVTKRGQDVALRCDPISGHVSLYWYRQALGQGPEFLTYFNYEAQQDKSGLPNDRFSAERPEGSISTLTIQRTEQRDSAMYRCASSLDRGGNTEAFFGQGTRLTVV.

The J gene is TRBJ2-2, the V gene TRBV6-5; a possible D gene is TRBD1 (6 bases). CDR1 MNHEY and CDR2 SVGAGI come from the germline V gene. Trimming stripped 2 bases from V and 2 bases from J, with 12 bases between. The CDR3 consists of 16 residues. CDR3 protein: CASSYAPTGNTGELFF. The CDR3 nucleotides read TGTGCCAGCAGTTACGCTCCGACAGGAAACACCGGGGAGCTGTTTTTT.

The chain employs TRBV7-6 and TRBJ2-3; possibly TRBD2 for D (8 bases). The CDR3 spans 17 residues. CDR1 SGHVS and CDR2 FNYEAQ come from the germline V gene. The ends were cut back, 5 bases at V and 5 bases at J, with 23 bases in the middle. CDR3 protein: CASSTGASGGRGDTQYF. CDR3 nucleotides: TGTGCCAGCAGCACAGGGGCAAGCGGGGGAAGAGGAGATACGCAGTATTTT.

The V and J genes are TRBV12-5 and TRBJ2-5; maybe TRBD1 (6 bases). This CDR3 contains 13 residues. Germline values: CDR1 LGHNT, CDR2 FRNRAP. The V gene lost 1 base and the J gene lost 5 bases, with 8 bases spanning the gap. The CDR3 DNA reads as TGTGCTAGTGGTTTGGGGGGGCCGGAGACCCAGTACTTC. It yields the protein CASGLGGPETQYF.

J is TRBJ2-5 and V is TRBV5-6; 8 nucleotides agree with TRBD2. The V gene's germline CDR1 is SGHDT and CDR2 YYEEEE. The CDR3 is 13 amino acids. V was clipped by 2 bases and J by 5 bases; unmatched bases: 2. The CDR3 region is CASSLGGRETQYF. The CDR3 DNA follows: TGTGCCAGCAGCTTAGGCGGGAGGGAGACCCAGTACTTC.

The chain links TRBV27 to TRBJ1-1; D possibly corresponds to TRBD1 (5 bases). There are 13 residues in the CDR3. Germline-derived CDR1 and CDR2 are MNHEY and SMNVEV (reference sequence). The V end was cut by 2 bases, the J end by 4 bases, with 8 bases between. This CDR3 is CASSLGTGTEAFF. In DNA form, the CDR3 reads TGTGCCAGCAGTTTAGGGACGGGCACTGAAGCTTTCTTT.